The 28 T cell receptor beta chains below were found in one sample sequenced in a study of neurological immune-mediated disorders. Time point defined: technical triplicate 1. Each CDR3 protein is one row after TCRdb ran MiXCR on the 5' RACE reads. The data contain about 38,000 distinct CDR3 sequences, roughly 11% of them singletons. Source material: PBMCs. The receptor source for this set is a man aged 55 to 70 with HTLV-1-associated myelopathy (HAM/TSP).

In this sample, this clonotype turned up many times. V gene TRBV5-1 combines with J gene TRBJ2-3; D may be TRBD2 (5 bases). The CDR3 spans 15 residues. CDR1 and CDR2 from the germline V gene are SGHRS and YFSETQ. V was cut by 2 bases and J by 0 bases, with 10 bases left in between. CDR3 nucleotides: TGCGCCAGCAGCTTTGGGAGTTCTAGCACAGATACGCAGTATTTT. This translates into CASSFGSSSTDTQYF.

The V and J genes are TRBV5-1 and TRBJ2-5; TRBD2 agrees at 7 bases. Germline V gene sequence: CDR1 SGHRS, CDR2 YFSETQ. The CDR3 covers 16 residues. The J segment lost 1 base and the V segment lost 4 bases, leaving 10 bases of the junction unmatched. The CDR3: CASSPGLSGVQETQYF. CDR3 coding DNA: TGCGCCAGCAGCCCGGGACTATCGGGGGTCCAAGAGACCCAGTACTTC.

This clonotype has at least ten counts. J is TRBJ2-5 and V is TRBV21-1; the DNA was not used to check the table's D call, TRBD1. TRBV21-1 is labeled a pseudogene. The CDR3 runs 13 residues. The CDR3 nucleotides are TGTGCCAGCAGCGCCCGGGGGGAAGAGACCCAGTACTTC. It specifies CASSARGEETQYF.

Many counts were recorded for this clonotype. The J gene is TRBJ1-5, the V gene TRBV20-1; TRBD1 matches at 7 bases. Germline loops: CDR1 DFQATT, CDR2 SNEGSKA (reference sequence). J was trimmed by 6 bases and V by 3 bases; bases with no gene match: 11. CDR3 length equals 15 residues. The CDR3: CSARTGTSVPQPQHF. Here the CDR3 DNA reads TGCAGTGCTAGGACAGGGACGAGCGTCCCTCAGCCCCAGCATTTT.

This clonotype was found many times. The chain employs TRBV27 and TRBJ1-1; D call uncertain. Germline values: CDR1 MNHEY, CDR2 SMNVEV (reference sequence). The length of the CDR3 is 15 residues. Trimming removed 3 bases from V and 3 bases from J, with 14 bases in between. The CDR3 reads CASSLRRATDTEAFF. The CDR3 DNA reads as TGTGCCAGCAGTTTGAGAAGGGCAACGGACACTGAAGCTTTCTTT.

This clonotype has ten or more counts. The gene calls are TRBV2 and TRBJ1-5; D gene uncertain. This CDR3 is built from 14 residues. Germline CDR1 reads SNHLY; CDR2 reads FYNNEI. V shed 6 bases and J shed 0 bases, with 9 bases lying between them. This CDR3 reads CASRAGSSNQPQHF. CDR3 DNA: TGTGCCAGCAGGGCAGGCTCTAGCAATCAGCCCCAGCATTTT. The variable domain in full, with the rest retrieved from reference TRBV2 and TRBJ1-5, is EPEVTQTPSHQVTQMGQEVILRCVPISNHLYFYWYRQILGQKVEFLVSFYNNEISEKSEIFDDQFSVERPDGSNFTLKIRSTKLEDSAMYFCASRAGSSNQPQHFGDGTRLSIL.

This clonotype has ten or more counts. The chain has TRBV5-1 and TRBJ2-3; possible D gene TRBD2, 5 bases. The CDR3 contains 15 residues. Germline CDR1 and CDR2: SGHRS and YFSETQ. Trimming left V 0 bases short and J 4 bases short, with 12 bases between. The CDR3 is CASSLEDSVADTQYF. The CDR3 bases are TGCGCCAGCAGCTTGGAGGACTCAGTGGCAGATACGCAGTATTTT.

This clonotype was picked up many times. V usage is TRBV7-9 and J usage is TRBJ2-7; unclear D gene. Trimming cost V 3 bases and J 3 bases, with 3 bases left between them. CDR1 is SEHNR and CDR2 is FQNEAQ in the germline V gene (reference sequence). This CDR3 is built from 11 residues. CDR3 sequence reads: CASSLNYEQYF. The DNA of the CDR3 is TGTGCCAGCAGCTTGAACTACGAGCAGTACTTC.

This clonotype was seen many times. The chain joins TRBV12-3 or TRBV12-4 to TRBJ1-6; D not resolved. Trimming took off 3 bases at V and 9 bases at J, with 12 bases between the two ends. This CDR3 is built from 14 residues. The CDR3 region has the DNA TGTGCCAGCAGTTTCGGAGGCCGGGGTTCACCCCTCCACTTT. The encoded protein is CASSFGGRGSPLHF.

This sequence joins TRBV14 and TRBJ2-3; D possibly uses TRBD1 or TRBD2 (5 bases each). Trimming cost V 2 bases and J 5 bases, with 11 bases left between them. Germline CDR1 reads SGHDN; CDR2 reads FVKESK. This CDR3 region has 14 residues. CDR3 sequence reads: CASSQRGDEDTQYF. CDR3 DNA: TGTGCCAGCAGCCAACGAGGGGATGAAGATACGCAGTATTTT.

This clonotype was detected ten times or more. The rearrangement uses TRBV5-1 and TRBJ2-1, with TRBD1 matching 10 bases. V lost 2 bases and J lost 8; bases outside the gene matches: 13. This CDR3 comprises 17 residues. Germline CDR1 reads SGHRS; CDR2 reads YFSETQ. CDR3 protein: CASSLDRPGQGLDEQFF. The CDR3 nucleotides are TGCGCCAGCAGCTTAGACCGTCCGGGACAGGGGTTGGATGAGCAGTTCTTC.

Many counts were recorded for this clonotype. The genes are TRBV20-1 and TRBJ2-5; 7 bases agree with TRBD2. The CDR3 is 14 residues long. CDR1 and CDR2 from the germline V gene are DFQATT and SNEGSKA (reference sequence). J lost 2 bases, V lost 6 bases, and 9 bases had no gene match. The CDR3 DNA follows: TGCAGTGCGGTGGGAGTAGCGGGTCAAGAGACCCAGTACTTC. It codes for CSAVGVAGQETQYF.

This clonotype was observed at least ten times. The gene calls are TRBV10-3 and TRBJ2-1; 8 bases map to TRBD2. J lost 5 bases, V lost 7 bases, and 4 bases had no gene match. Germline V lookup: CDR1 ENHRY, CDR2 SYGVKD. The CDR3 totals 13 residues. The CDR3 reads CAITSGSDNEQFF. In nucleotides, the CDR3 is TGTGCCATCACGAGCGGGAGCGACAATGAGCAGTTCTTC.

This clonotype was detected ten times or more. The J gene is TRBJ2-2, the V gene TRBV5-1; 8 bases align to TRBD2. Germline V CDR1 and CDR2: SGHRS, YFSETQ. This CDR3 comprises 15 residues. After removal of 3 bases from V and 4 bases from J, the junction contained 5 bases not matched to a gene. In DNA form, the CDR3 reads TGCGCCAGCAGCTCGACGGGAGGGATCACCGGGGAGCTGTTTTTT. This codes for CASSSTGGITGELFF. Complete variable domain (other parts from reference TRBV5-1 and TRBJ2-2): KAGVTQTPRYLIKTRGQQVTLSCSPISGHRSVSWYQQTPGQGLQFLFEYFSETQRNKGNFPGRFSGRQFSNSRSEMNVSTLELGDSALYLCASSSTGGITGELFFGEGSRLTVL.

The sample holds one count of this clonotype. The chain uses TRBV25-1 and TRBJ2-4; TRBD1 is a possible D gene (7 bases). CDR3 length: 14 amino acids. CDR1 is MGHDK, CDR2 SYGVNS, per germline. With 3 bases removed from V and 9 bases from J, the gap between germline ends came to 15 bases. The DNA of the CDR3 is TGTGCCAGCAGTGACCTAAACAGGGGAGGCATTCAGTACTTC. This codes for CASSDLNRGGIQYF.

At least ten counts were recorded for this clonotype. The V call is TRBV20-1, the J call TRBJ1-2; TRBD1 agrees at 7 bases. The CDR3 has 14 residues. Germline assignment: CDR1 DFQATT and CDR2 SNEGSKA (reference sequence). V lost 1 base to trimming and J lost 4 bases; unmatched junction nucleotides: 6. CDR3 region: CSARAQGQLYGYTF. Here the CDR3 DNA reads TGCAGTGCTAGAGCCCAGGGACAGCTCTATGGCTACACCTTC.

In the case of this clonotype: Likely a read error: the CDR3 ends without its conserved phenylalanine or tryptophan. The chain couples TRBV28 to TRBJ1-2; D is unresolved. The CDR3 is made up of 12 amino acids. V lost 3 bases and J lost 8, with 10 bases in between. Germline V gene sequence: CDR1 MDHEN, CDR2 SYDVKM. The CDR3 protein is CASSFGVYGYTC. The CDR3 nucleotides read TGTGCCAGCAGTTTCGGGGTTTACGGCTACACCTGC.

The rearrangement joins TRBV5-1 to TRBJ2-1, with TRBD1 as a possible D gene (6 bases). The germline V and J ends were trimmed by 9 bases and 8 bases, with 24 bases remaining between them. The germline CDR1 and CDR2 sequences are SGHRS and YFSETQ. This CDR3 has 15 residues. The CDR3 reads CATNLGSYRVDEQFF. CDR3 bases: TGCGCCACCAATCTGGGATCTTACAGGGTAGATGAGCAGTTCTTC.

This chain links TRBV20-1 with TRBJ2-1; D gene ambiguous. In germline, CDR1 is DFQATT, CDR2 SNEGSKA (reference sequence). The CDR3 extends over 12 amino acids. V was clipped by 3 bases and J by 8 bases, with 11 bases between them. The CDR3 here is CSASVNMDEQFF. CDR3 coding DNA: TGCAGTGCTAGTGTGAATATGGATGAGCAGTTCTTC.

At least ten counts were recorded for this clonotype. The gene calls are TRBV5-1 and TRBJ2-5; D may correspond to TRBD1 or TRBD2 (5 bases each). Germline CDR1 is SGHRS and CDR2 is YFSETQ. The V end was cut by 4 bases, the J end by 7 bases, with 17 bases between. The CDR3 extends over 14 amino acids. As DNA, the CDR3 is TGCGCCAGCAGCCTGGCCGGGACGCAGGGGACCCAGTACTTC. Translating gives CASSLAGTQGTQYF.

This clonotype was detected many times. The V call is TRBV20-1, the J call TRBJ2-7, with TRBD1 as a possible D gene (5 bases). This CDR3 is built from 14 residues. Trimming shortened V by 5 bases and J by 7 bases, and 21 bases separated the two germline ends. The V gene's germline CDR1 is DFQATT and CDR2 SNEGSKA (reference sequence). CDR3 DNA: TGCAGTGCTCCTAACGAAGACAGAGCCTGGGAGCAGTACTTC. Translating it yields CSAPNEDRAWEQYF.

This chain connects TRBV29-1 to TRBJ1-1; 9 bases fit TRBD1. CDR3 length: 13 amino acids. In germline, CDR1 is SQVTM, CDR2 ANQGSEA. Germline trimming cut 6 bases from V and 1 base from J; bases unmatched to any gene: 3. The CDR3 protein is CSVDRGGNTEAFF. Written as DNA, the CDR3 is TGCAGCGTCGACAGGGGGGGGAACACTGAAGCTTTCTTT.

This clonotype was counted ten times or more. The genes are TRBV6-6 and TRBJ2-7; 7 nucleotides align to TRBD2. With 6 bases clipped from V and 2 bases from J, the junction kept 10 bases outside the gene matches. The CDR3 contains 15 residues. Looked up from germline, CDR1 is MNHNY and CDR2 is SVGAGI (reference sequence). CDR3: CASSHPAGDAYEQYF. As DNA, the CDR3 is TGTGCCAGCAGCCACCCGGCGGGAGACGCCTACGAGCAGTACTTC.

This clonotype has at least ten counts. Here the CDR3 DNA reads TGTGCCAGCAGCCCAGGGACTAGCGGCTACCAAGAGACCCAGTACTTC. It is translated as CASSPGTSGYQETQYF. The V and J genes are TRBV5-4 and TRBJ2-5; 11 bases are a match to TRBD2. This CDR3 is 16 amino acids long. Germline values: CDR1 SGHNT, CDR2 YYREEE (reference sequence). V trimming: 4 bases; J trimming: 0 bases; junction bases outside the gene matches: 5.

This clonotype appeared many times. The V gene is TRBV12-3 or TRBV12-4, the J gene TRBJ1-3; 9 bases fit TRBD1. V lost 7 bases to trimming and J lost 4 bases; unmatched junction nucleotides: 5. The CDR3 loop spans 14 amino acids. The CDR3 region has the DNA TGTGCCAGCAACACCGGGACAGGGGGAAACACCATATATTTT. The encoded protein is CASNTGTGGNTIYF.

This clonotype was seen repeatedly, ten times or more. V usage is TRBV7-9 and J usage is TRBJ2-7, with TRBD1 identical over 7 bases. Germline lookup yields CDR1 SEHNR and CDR2 FQNEAQ (reference sequence). V lost 2 bases to trimming and J lost 3 bases; unmatched junction nucleotides: 1. The CDR3 spans 13 residues. Here the CDR3 reads CASSLWDSYEQYF. CDR3 coding DNA: TGTGCCAGCAGCTTATGGGACAGCTACGAGCAGTACTTC. Drawing the rest from reference TRBV7-9 and TRBJ2-7, the complete variable domain is DTGVSQNPRHKITKRGQNVTFRCDPISEHNRLYWYRQTLGQGPEFLTYFQNEAQLEKSRLLSDRFSAERPKGSFSTLEIQRTEQGDSAMYLCASSLWDSYEQYFGPGTRLTVT.

This clonotype has at least ten counts. CDR3 sequence: CASSPNKENTGELFF. CDR3 DNA: TGCGCCAGCAGCCCCAACAAGGAGAACACCGGGGAGCTGTTTTTT. The V and J genes are TRBV4-1 and TRBJ2-2; D gene ambiguous. V lost 4 bases, J lost 1 base, and 10 bases lay in between. Germline V lookup: CDR1 MGHRA, CDR2 YSYEKL. CDR3 length: 15 residues.

There are many counts of this clonotype. This chain joins TRBV5-1 and TRBJ2-1; 10 nucleotides line up with TRBD1. Germline V gives CDR1 SGHRS, CDR2 YFSETQ. The CDR3 is 16 amino acids. Unmatched junction bases numbered 1, after V lost 1 base and J lost 0 bases. DNA of the CDR3: TGCGCCAGCAGCTTGCGACAGGGGGCCTCCTACAATGAGCAGTTCTTC. Amino acid sequence: CASSLRQGASYNEQFF.